Following are 19 T cell receptor beta chains from one sample sequenced in a study of STAT5B mutations in CD4+ large granular lymphocyte leukemia. Libraries were prepared by immunoSEQ multiplex PCR; TCRdb keeps only in-frame clonotypes and omits some of them. The sample includes tens of thousands of clones, around 85% seen only once; the top ten take approximately 2.3%. Sequencing was done on a sample of CD4+ T cells from blood buffy coats. These TCRs come from a human donor in good health.

This clone was recorded a few times. The chain has TRBV2 and TRBJ2-2; D not resolved. This CDR3 contains 13 residues. Germline V gives CDR1 SNHLY, CDR2 FYNNEI. Trimming stripped 4 bases from V and 1 base from J, with 4 bases between. This CDR3 is CASSVENTGELFF. The DNA for the CDR3 is TGTGCCAGCAGTGTAGAGAACACCGGGGAGCTGTTTTTT.

This CDR3 is CASSLVGPGAEAFF. The CDR3 region has the DNA TGTGCCAGCAGCTTGGTAGGTCCAGGGGCTGAAGCTTTCTTT. The chain links TRBV5-4 to TRBJ1-1; D might be TRBD1 (6 bases). Germline V CDR1 and CDR2: SGHNT, YYREEE (reference sequence). V dropped 0 bases and J dropped 6 bases, with 12 bases sitting between them. The CDR3 is 14 residues long.

V and J are TRBV21-1 and TRBJ2-3; no check of the table's D call, TRBD1, against the DNA was made. TRBV21-1 is marked as a pseudogene. The CDR3 contains 16 residues. The CDR3, as DNA: TGTGCCAGCAGCAAGGGACAGGGGGCACGCACAGATACGCAGTATTTT. This codes for CASSKGQGARTDTQYF.

V and J are TRBV28 and TRBJ2-7; 8 nucleotides agree with TRBD1. With V trimmed by 4 bases and J by 5 bases, 10 bases remained unmatched. The CDR3 has 15 residues. The germline V gene encodes CDR1 MDHEN and CDR2 SYDVKM. The CDR3 loop is CASSSPGTGANEQYF. The CDR3 bases are TGTGCCAGCAGTTCGCCCGGGACAGGCGCCAACGAGCAGTACTTC.

The rearrangement links TRBV7-9 to TRBJ2-2; D is undetermined. Trimming shortened V by 5 bases and J by 1 base, and 8 bases separated the two germline ends. The CDR3 contains 14 residues. The germline gives CDR1 SEHNR, CDR2 FQNEAQ (reference sequence). CDR3 bases: TGTGCCAGCAGCGCACCTGGGAACACCGGGGAGCTGTTTTTT. Translation gives CASSAPGNTGELFF.

J is TRBJ1-3 and V is TRBV7-8; 7 bases match TRBD1. The CDR3 runs 15 residues. After removal of 5 bases from V and 4 bases from J, the junction contained 8 bases not matched to a gene. Germline V gives CDR1 SGHVS, CDR2 FQNEAQ. The CDR3 region is CASSRTGDVGNTIYF. CDR3 nucleotide sequence: TGTGCCAGCAGCCGAACAGGGGACGTAGGAAACACCATATATTTT.

The chain recombines TRBV5-1 with TRBJ2-1; the match to TRBD2 covers 8 bases. V trimming: 0 bases; J trimming: 7 bases; junction bases outside the gene matches: 9. This CDR3 spans 16 amino acids. Germline assignment: CDR1 SGHRS and CDR2 YFSETQ. In DNA, the CDR3 is TGCGCCAGCAGCTTGGCCTCGGGGGGGCCAAGGAATGAGCAGTTCTTC. It translates to CASSLASGGPRNEQFF.

The rearrangement links TRBV6-5 to TRBJ1-3; D is unresolved. CDR3 length: 16 amino acids. The ends were cut back, 4 bases at V and 2 bases at J, with 15 bases in the middle. Germline CDR1 and CDR2: MNHEY and SVGAGI. The CDR3 region is CASSLGRSPPGNTIYF. The CDR3 bases are TGTGCCAGCAGTTTGGGCCGCTCCCCTCCTGGAAACACCATATATTTT.

This clone was observed a single time. This sequence joins TRBV5-1 and TRBJ1-5; 11 positions agree with TRBD1. J was trimmed by 2 bases and V by 0 bases; bases with no gene match: 1. Per the germline V gene, CDR1 is SGHRS and CDR2 is YFSETQ. This CDR3 has 16 amino acids. CDR3 in amino acids: CASSLGTGGGNQPQHF. For the CDR3, the DNA is TGCGCCAGCAGCTTGGGGACAGGGGGCGGCAATCAGCCCCAGCATTTT.

The chain carries TRBV29-1 and TRBJ2-5; 9 nucleotides match TRBD1. Gene TRBJ2-7 matches the end of the DNA better, so the J call may be wrong. Germline loops: CDR1 SQVTM, CDR2 ANQGSEA. The CDR3 runs to 14 residues. CDR3 residues: CSGGRGQGKNEQYF. CDR3 DNA sequence: TGCAGCGGAGGCAGGGGACAGGGAAAGAACGAGCAGTACTTC.

The chain couples TRBV5-5 to TRBJ1-2, with D possibly TRBD1 on 5 matching bases. Trimming cost V 3 bases and J 1 base, with 7 bases left between them. The CDR3 length is 13 residues. Germline CDR1 and CDR2: SGHKS and YYEKEE (reference sequence). CDR3 region: CASSSDNNYGYTF. CDR3 DNA: TGTGCCAGCAGCTCGGACAATAACTATGGCTACACCTTC.

This chain connects TRBV14 to TRBJ2-1; 7 nucleotides match TRBD1. The CDR3 length is 21 residues. J gave up 0 bases and V 0 bases, and 17 bases lay outside the gene matches. Germline CDR1 SGHDN, CDR2 FVKESK. CDR3 region: CASSQERSRDSVSSSYNEQFF. As DNA, the CDR3 is TGTGCCAGCAGCCAAGAAAGGTCCCGGGACAGCGTTTCCAGCTCCTACAATGAGCAGTTCTTC.

This chain connects TRBV7-2 to TRBJ1-2, with 9 bases that match TRBD1. Germline trimming cut 8 bases from V and 8 bases from J; bases unmatched to any gene: 15. Per the germline V gene, CDR1 is SGHTA and CDR2 is FQGNSA. The CDR3 contains 15 residues. CDR3 protein: CASAPGGTGRGGYTF. In DNA form, the CDR3 reads TGTGCCAGCGCCCCAGGGGGGACAGGGCGAGGCGGCTACACCTTC.

The chain links TRBV7-8 to TRBJ1-3, with D perhaps matching TRBD1 (6 bases). With 4 bases removed from V and 3 bases from J, the gap between germline ends came to 10 bases. CDR3 length: 14 residues. Germline V gene sequence: CDR1 SGHVS, CDR2 FQNEAQ. DNA of the CDR3: TGTGCCAGCAGCTCAAACAGGGTTGGAAACACCATATATTTT. Amino acid sequence: CASSSNRVGNTIYF.

The chain joins TRBV9 to TRBJ2-1, with TRBD2 matching 10 bases. Germline V lookup: CDR1 SGDLS, CDR2 YYNGEE. The CDR3 loop spans 16 amino acids. V shed 2 bases and J 10 bases; nucleotides not matched to a gene: 12. The CDR3 sequence is CASSVSSGGPVLEQFF. CDR3 DNA sequence: TGTGCCAGCAGCGTTTCTAGCGGGGGCCCCGTCCTGGAGCAGTTCTTC.

This chain uses TRBV5-5 with TRBJ2-2; 14 bases align to TRBD2. The CDR3 consists of 17 residues. Germline CDR1 is SGHKS and CDR2 is YYEKEE (reference sequence). The trim removed 5 bases at V and 1 base at J, leaving 4 bases unmatched. Written as DNA, the CDR3 is TGTGCCAGCAGATCCGGACTAGCGGGGGGGAACACCGGGGAGCTGTTTTTT. As protein: CASRSGLAGGNTGELFF.

This chain links TRBV13 with TRBJ1-2, with D maybe TRBD1 (5 bases). CDR1 and CDR2 (germline): PRHDT, FYEKMQ (reference sequence). The V end lost 0 bases, the J end lost 5 bases, and 10 bases lay between the germline ends. The length of the CDR3 is 14 residues. The CDR3 spells CASSLGDRPYGYTF. Here the CDR3 DNA reads TGTGCCAGCAGCTTAGGAGACAGACCTTATGGCTACACCTTC.

J is TRBJ1-5 and V is TRBV28; D is unclear. Germline loops: CDR1 MDHEN, CDR2 SYDVKM. The V end lost 1 base, the J end lost 0 bases, and 7 bases lay between the germline ends. The CDR3 sequence is 15 residues long. CDR3 protein: CASSLSPYSNQPQHF. The CDR3 nucleotides read TGTGCCAGCAGTTTATCTCCCTATAGCAATCAGCCCCAGCATTTT.

This chain links TRBV13 with TRBJ1-2; 8 nucleotides line up with TRBD1. The V gene's germline CDR1 is PRHDT and CDR2 FYEKMQ (reference sequence). The J segment lost 7 bases and the V segment lost 7 bases, leaving 5 bases of the junction unmatched. CDR3 length equals 12 residues. DNA of the CDR3: TGTGCCAGCACCAGGGGGCGGGTTGGCTACACCTTC. It yields the protein CASTRGRVGYTF. Full variable domain (outside the CDR3, taken from reference TRBV13 and TRBJ1-2): AAGVIQSPRHLIKEKRETATLKCYPIPRHDTVYWYQQGPGQDPQFLISFYEKMQSDKGSIPDRFSAQQFSDYHSELNMSSLELGDSALYFCASTRGRVGYTFGSGTRLTVV.